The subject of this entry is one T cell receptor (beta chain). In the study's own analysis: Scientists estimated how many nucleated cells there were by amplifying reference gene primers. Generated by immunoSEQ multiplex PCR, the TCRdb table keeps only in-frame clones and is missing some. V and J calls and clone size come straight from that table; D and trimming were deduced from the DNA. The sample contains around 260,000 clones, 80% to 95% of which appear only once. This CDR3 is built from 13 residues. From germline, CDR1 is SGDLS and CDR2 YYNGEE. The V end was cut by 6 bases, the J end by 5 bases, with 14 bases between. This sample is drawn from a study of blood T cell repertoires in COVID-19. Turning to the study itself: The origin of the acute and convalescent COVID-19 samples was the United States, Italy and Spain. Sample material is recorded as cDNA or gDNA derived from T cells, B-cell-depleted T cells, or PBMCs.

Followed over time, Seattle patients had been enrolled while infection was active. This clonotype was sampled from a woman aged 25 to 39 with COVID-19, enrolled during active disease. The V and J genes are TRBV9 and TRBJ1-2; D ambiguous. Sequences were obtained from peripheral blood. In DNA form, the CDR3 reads TGTGCCAGCACCGAGGGTACCGCATATGGCTACACCTTC. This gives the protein CASTEGTAYGYTF.